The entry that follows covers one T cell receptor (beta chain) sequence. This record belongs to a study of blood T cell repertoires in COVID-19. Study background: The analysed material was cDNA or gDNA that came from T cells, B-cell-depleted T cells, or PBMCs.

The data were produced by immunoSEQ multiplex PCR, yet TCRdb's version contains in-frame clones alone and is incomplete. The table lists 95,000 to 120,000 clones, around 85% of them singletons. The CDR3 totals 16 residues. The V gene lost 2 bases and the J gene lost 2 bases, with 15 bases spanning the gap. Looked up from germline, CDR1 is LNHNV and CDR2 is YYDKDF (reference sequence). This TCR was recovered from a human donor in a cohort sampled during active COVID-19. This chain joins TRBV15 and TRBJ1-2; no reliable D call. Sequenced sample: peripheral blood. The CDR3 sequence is CATSRTRALGNYGYTF. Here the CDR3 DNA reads TGTGCCACCAGCAGAACGCGGGCCCTCGGGAACTATGGCTACACCTTC.